Listed below are T cell receptor beta chains from one sample, sequenced in a study of T cells after yellow fever vaccination. Each CDR3 protein gets one entry after TCRdb re-called the 5' RACE reads with MiXCR. Of roughly 120,000 distinct CDR3 sequences listed, about 7.2% are singletons. The input for sequencing was CD4+ T cells sorted from PBMCs, taken about 41 days after the first yellow fever vaccination. The receptors stem from a man between 18 and 35 years old who received the YFV17D yellow fever vaccine. Each CDR3 is given with its conserved first and last residue. A D gene is named only where the DNA matches it firmly. Clone size is given for some rows only: seen once, a few or many times, or a class if the clone is expanded.

d_gene	v_gene	j_gene	abundance	CDR3aa	CDR3nt
.	TRBV18	TRBJ1-4	many	CASSPRVGQGNEKLFF	TGTGCCAGCTCACCACGAGTGGGGCAGGGAAATGAAAAACTGTTTTTT
TRBD1	TRBV6-5	TRBJ1-1	many	CASSTGVTEAFF	TGTGCCAGCAGTACAGGGGTCACTGAAGCTTTCTTT
TRBD1	TRBV12-3/TRBV12-4	TRBJ1-1	many	CASRGQMNTEAFF	TGTGCCAGCAGGGGACAGATGAACACTGAAGCTTTCTTT
TRBD2	TRBV5-4	TRBJ2-3	many	CASSRGTSGLPFSQYF	TGTGCCAGCAGCCGAGGGACTAGCGGGCTCCCCTTTTCGCAGTATTTT
TRBD1	TRBV20-1	TRBJ2-1	.	CSALRDSYNEQFF	TGCAGTGCCCTCCGGGACAGCTACAATGAGCAGTTCTTC
.	TRBV29-1	TRBJ2-1	many	CSVERYQGFNEQFF	TGCAGCGTTGAAAGGTATCAGGGTTTTAATGAGCAGTTCTTC
TRBD1	TRBV9	TRBJ1-1	many	CASSVDGWTGGRNTEAFF	TGTGCCAGCAGCGTAGACGGTTGGACAGGGGGGAGGAACACTGAAGCTTTCTTT
TRBD1	TRBV5-1	TRBJ1-4	many	CASSSDRGRGEKLFF	TGCGCCAGCAGCTCCGACAGGGGCCGAGGGGAAAAACTGTTTTTT
.	TRBV19	TRBJ1-4	few	CASSSHRQNEKLFF	TGTGCCAGTAGTAGCCACCGACAGAATGAAAAACTGTTTTTT
.	TRBV24-1	TRBJ1-4	few	CATSDPSLSTRPNEKLFF	TGTGCCACCAGTGACCCATCTCTCTCGACGAGGCCCAATGAAAAACTGTTTTTT
.	TRBV7-8	TRBJ2-4	many	CASTELAKNIQYF	TGTGCCAGCACAGAACTAGCCAAAAACATTCAGTACTTC
.	TRBV6-5	TRBJ2-3	many	CASSYLASNTQYF	TGTGCCAGCAGTTACCTGGCGTCCAATACGCAGTATTTT
.	TRBV7-6	TRBJ2-3	many	CASSLTTGTALGGTQYF	TGTGCCAGCAGCTTAACGACCGGGACAGCCTTGGGGGGTACGCAGTATTTT
.	TRBV20-1	TRBJ2-3	many	CSAAGGDGTDTQYF	TGCAGTGCGGCTGGGGGCGACGGCACAGATACGCAGTATTTT
.	TRBV5-1	TRBJ1-1	few	CASTPDRLLAEAFF	TGCGCCAGCACCCCCGACAGGTTGCTCGCTGAAGCTTTCTTT
TRBD1	TRBV6-4	TRBJ2-7	many	CARGTGGAHEQYF	TGTGCCAGGGGGACAGGCGGAGCGCACGAGCAGTACTTC
.	TRBV7-2	TRBJ1-1	many	CASSLQGPQRGTEAFF	TGTGCCAGCAGCTTACAGGGCCCACAACGGGGGACTGAAGCTTTCTTT
.	TRBV20-1	TRBJ1-2	.	CSARGAAQNYGYTF	TGCAGTGCTAGAGGGGCGGCCCAGAACTATGGCTACACCTTC